A selection of T cell receptor beta chains follows, all from one sample in a study of T-cell memory formation after mild COVID-19. TCRdb fed the 5' RACE reads into MiXCR, producing one record per CDR3 protein. The sample has about 150,000 distinct CDR3 sequences, under 15% seen once. Sample: PBMCs or a T cell subset sorted from them (not recorded which). The receptor source for this set is a man between 18 and 35 years old who had mild COVID-19 (a few samples of this study predate the infection). Cell type and time point are not known. CDR3s include the opening cysteine and the closing phenylalanine or tryptophan. Each record gives: V gene, clone size, J gene, D gene, CDR3 protein, CDR3 DNA. The D gene is left open where the match is weak. Not every row has a clone size; where given, it reads once, few, many or a size class.

>TRBV28|-|TRBJ1-5|-
CASSSTGLGQPQHF
TGTGCCAGCAGTTCCACAGGATTAGGACAGCCCCAGCATTTT
>TRBV5-1|-|TRBJ2-5|TRBD2
CATGRGKETQYF
TGCGCCACGGGGCGGGGGAAAGAGACCCAGTACTTC
>TRBV12-3/TRBV12-4|-|TRBJ2-1|-
CASSFYRATNEQFF
TGTGCCAGCAGTTTTTACAGGGCTACCAATGAGCAGTTCTTC
>TRBV20-1|-|TRBJ1-2|TRBD1
CSAVPGQGYGYTF
TGCAGTGCTGTACCGGGACAGGGGTATGGCTACACCTTC
>TRBV5-1|-|TRBJ1-1|-
CASSPETVTEAFF
TGCGCCAGCAGCCCCGAGACAGTCACTGAAGCTTTCTTT
>TRBV5-1|-|TRBJ2-2|-
CASSSSGPNTGELFF
TGCGCCAGCAGCTCATCAGGACCGAACACCGGGGAGCTGTTTTTT
>TRBV19|few|TRBJ1-4|TRBD1
CASSPRDSYEKLFF
TGTGCCAGTAGCCCCCGGGACAGCTATGAAAAACTGTTTTTT
>TRBV7-2|-|TRBJ2-4|-
CASSLVAGGKNIQYF
TGTGCCAGCAGCTTAGTGGCAGGGGGGAAAAACATTCAGTACTTC
>TRBV18|-|TRBJ1-1|-
CASSPQSNTEAFF
TGTGCCAGCTCACCTCAGAGTAACACTGAAGCTTTCTTT
>TRBV5-1|many|TRBJ1-2|TRBD1
CASSEGQGTYGYTF
TGCGCCAGCAGCGAGGGACAGGGAACCTATGGCTACACCTTC
>TRBV7-2|few|TRBJ1-2|TRBD1
CASRPPGQGKGGYTF
TGTGCCAGCAGACCCCCGGGACAGGGAAAGGGCGGCTACACCTTC
>TRBV20-1|few|TRBJ1-5|-
CSASGTAYSNQPQHF
TGCAGTGCTAGCGGGACGGCATATAGCAATCAGCCCCAGCATTTT
>TRBV6-2/TRBV6-3|-|TRBJ1-5|-
CASSPNQPQHF
TGTGCCAGCAGCCCCAATCAGCCCCAGCATTTT
>TRBV4-1|few|TRBJ2-5|-
CASSQGAGLPRGQETQYF
TGCGCCAGCAGCCAAGGAGCGGGTCTACCTAGGGGGCAAGAGACCCAGTACTTC
>TRBV7-2|few|TRBJ1-1|-
CASSLREIGEAFF
TGTGCCAGCAGCTTAAGAGAGATCGGTGAAGCTTTCTTT
>TRBV4-3|-|TRBJ2-7|TRBD1
CASRQGDEQYF
TGCGCCAGCAGACAGGGGGACGAGCAGTACTTC
>TRBV7-9|-|TRBJ2-2|-
CASSLIYFGGRSTGELFF
TGTGCCAGCAGCTTAATTTATTTTGGGGGCCGCTCGACCGGGGAGCTGTTTTTT
>TRBV4-2|-|TRBJ1-5|-
CASSQGVSVDQPQHF
TGTGCCAGCAGCCAAGGGGTATCGGTGGATCAGCCCCAGCATTTT
>TRBV7-9|many|TRBJ2-3|-
CASSLGPDTQYF
TGTGCCAGCAGCTTAGGGCCAGATACGCAGTATTTT
>TRBV12-3/TRBV12-4|-|TRBJ2-3|-
CASSDPARGAGTDTQYF
TGTGCCAGCAGTGACCCCGCGAGGGGCGCAGGCACAGATACGCAGTATTTT
>TRBV29-1|-|TRBJ1-1|TRBD1
CSFYRGLGTEAFF
TGCAGCTTCTACAGGGGGCTGGGGACTGAAGCTTTCTTT
>TRBV2|-|TRBJ2-1|-
CASSEARRNEQFF
TGTGCCAGCAGTGAAGCGCGACGCAATGAGCAGTTCTTC
>TRBV7-3|once|TRBJ1-5|-
CASSSGPRGQHF
TGTGCCAGCAGCTCGGGACCGCGAGGCCAGCATTTT
>TRBV6-6|-|TRBJ2-5|TRBD2
CASSYGASGQETQYF
TGTGCCAGCAGTTACGGGGCTAGCGGGCAAGAGACCCAGTACTTC
>TRBV19|few|TRBJ1-3|-
CASSTRLDAGNTIYF
TGTGCCAGTAGTACCCGGCTGGACGCTGGAAACACCATATATTTT
>TRBV11-2|-|TRBJ2-7|TRBD1
CASSSGTGGTYEQYF
TGTGCCAGCAGCTCCGGGACAGGGGGAACCTACGAGCAGTACTTC
>TRBV28|-|TRBJ1-1|-
CASTQGVTTEAFF
TGTGCCAGCACCCAAGGGGTGACCACTGAAGCTTTCTTT
>TRBV5-1|-|TRBJ2-3|TRBD2
CASSSGTREGFTDTQYF
TGCGCCAGCAGCTCCGGGACTAGAGAGGGGTTCACAGATACGCAGTATTTT
>TRBV7-7|few|TRBJ2-3|TRBD2
CASSPGGDGDTQYF
TGTGCCAGCAGCCCGGGGGGAGATGGAGATACGCAGTATTTT
>TRBV4-2|-|TRBJ1-1|-
CASSQRGRGNTEAFF
TGTGCCAGCAGCCAAAGGGGCCGTGGGAACACTGAAGCTTTCTTT
>TRBV7-3|many|TRBJ2-5|-
CASSLTSTTGETQYF
TGTGCCAGCAGCTTAACCTCCACAACGGGGGAGACCCAGTACTTC
>TRBV5-1|many|TRBJ2-1|-
CASSLGGGTEQFF
TGCGCCAGCAGCTTGGGAGGGGGGACAGAGCAGTTCTTC
>TRBV24-1|few|TRBJ1-2|-
CATSDRTSGYTF
TGTGCCACCAGTGATCGGACGTCTGGCTACACCTTC
>TRBV24-1|few|TRBJ2-1|TRBD1
CATSDLAGGNFEQFF
TGTGCCACCAGTGATTTGGCAGGGGGCAATTTTGAGCAGTTCTTC
>TRBV11-2|few|TRBJ1-5|-
CASSLDRGDQPQHF
TGTGCCAGCAGCTTAGATCGTGGGGATCAGCCCCAGCATTTT
>TRBV5-1|-|TRBJ2-4|TRBD1
CASSLTGAVNIQYF
TGCGCCAGCAGCTTAACAGGGGCCGTAAACATTCAGTACTTC
>TRBV16|few|TRBJ2-3|-
CASSPTRTDTQYF
TGTGCCAGCAGCCCGACTAGGACAGATACGCAGTATTTT
>TRBV20-1|-|TRBJ2-3|-
CSARRQGRSPDTQYF
TGCAGTGCTAGAAGGCAGGGGAGATCCCCAGATACGCAGTATTTT
>TRBV18|few|TRBJ1-2|-
CASSQISRPFGYTF
TGTGCCAGCTCACAGATTTCTCGTCCGTTTGGCTACACCTTC
>TRBV20-1|-|TRBJ1-1|-
CSASYYPEAFF
TGCAGTGCTAGCTACTACCCTGAAGCTTTCTTT
>TRBV3-1|-|TRBJ2-4|TRBD2
CASSRGTSVRNIQYF
TGTGCCAGCAGCCGCGGGACTAGCGTTAGGAACATTCAGTACTTC
>TRBV19|few|TRBJ1-5|-
CASARVSNQPQHF
TGTGCCAGTGCAAGGGTGAGCAATCAGCCCCAGCATTTT
>TRBV5-1|-|TRBJ2-3|TRBD2
CASSPPTSGDTDTQYF
TGCGCCAGCAGCCCACCGACTAGCGGGGACACAGATACGCAGTATTTT
>TRBV6-5|few|TRBJ2-7|-
CASRIDRRPYEQYF
TGTGCCAGCAGAATCGACAGGAGACCCTACGAGCAGTACTTC
>TRBV5-5|-|TRBJ1-6|TRBD1
CASSTSGTANSPLHF
TGTGCCAGCAGCACATCCGGGACAGCTAATTCACCCCTCCACTTT
>TRBV11-2|-|TRBJ2-3|-
CASSLVMAHHSTDTQYF
TGTGCCAGCAGCTTAGTGATGGCTCACCATAGCACAGATACGCAGTATTTT
>TRBV12-3/TRBV12-4|-|TRBJ2-1|-
CASSFSGRQFF
TGTGCCAGCAGTTTTTCGGGGAGGCAGTTCTTC
>TRBV12-3/TRBV12-4|few|TRBJ2-1|-
CASSPQGPYNEQFF
TGTGCCAGCAGCCCACAGGGTCCCTACAATGAGCAGTTCTTC
>TRBV5-1|few|TRBJ2-2|-
CASSRPNPSTGELFF
TGCGCCAGCAGCCGCCCTAACCCTTCCACCGGGGAGCTGTTTTTT
>TRBV20-1|-|TRBJ2-3|TRBD2
CSASIPRGSRGGTDTQYF
TGCAGTGCTAGTATCCCACGGGGGAGCCGGGGGGGCACAGATACGCAGTATTTT
>TRBV28|few|TRBJ2-5|TRBD2
CASSFDLAAQETQYF
TGTGCCAGCAGTTTTGATCTAGCGGCTCAAGAGACCCAGTACTTC
>TRBV5-6|many|TRBJ2-1|-
CASSRRHEQFF
TGTGCCAGCAGTCGCCGGCATGAGCAGTTCTTC
>TRBV6-5|few|TRBJ1-2|-
CASSYSRPSYGVRGYGYTF
TGTGCCAGCAGTTACAGCCGGCCAAGTTACGGGGTTCGGGGGTATGGCTACACCTTC